The source of this TCR beta chain is a study of blood T cell repertoires in COVID-19. As for the study in general: PBMCs, B-cell-depleted T cells, or T cells were the source of the cDNA or gDNA that made up the material.

Remarks on this clone: Other DNA variants within this sample encode the same CDR3.

Original data processing: From reference gene primer amplification, estimates of nucleated cell counts were derived. The table came from immunoSEQ multiplex PCR; TCRdb's copy has only in-frame clones and leaves some out. V and J calls and clone size are copied from that table; D and trimming were computed from the DNA. The repertoire holds hundreds of thousands of clones, about 93% seen once, with 2.5% to 4% in the top ten. CDR1 and CDR2 from the germline V gene are LGHNA and YSLEER. The CDR3 contains 15 residues. J gave up 2 bases and V 0 bases, and 1 base lay outside the gene matches. The TCR comes from a woman aged 18-30 years who had recovered from COVID-19. Input material: peripheral blood. This chain uses TRBV4-3 with TRBJ1-2, with TRBD1 matching 9 bases. Written as DNA, the CDR3 is TGCGCCAGCAGCCAAGAAGGGACAGGGAACTATGGCTACACCTTC. This sequence encodes CASSQEGTGNYGYTF.